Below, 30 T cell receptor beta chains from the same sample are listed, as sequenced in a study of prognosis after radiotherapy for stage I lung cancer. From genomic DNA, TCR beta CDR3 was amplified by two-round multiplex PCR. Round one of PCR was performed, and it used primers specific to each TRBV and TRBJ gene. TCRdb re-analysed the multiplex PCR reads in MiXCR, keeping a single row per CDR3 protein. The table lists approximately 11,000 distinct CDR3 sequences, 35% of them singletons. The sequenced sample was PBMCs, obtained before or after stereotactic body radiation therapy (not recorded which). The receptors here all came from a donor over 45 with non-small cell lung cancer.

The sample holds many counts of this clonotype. The CDR3 nucleotides are TGTGCCAGTAGTATAGACACCGACTGGCGGGGGGCGGATACGCAGTATTTT. Translating gives CASSIDTDWRGADTQYF. The rearrangement joins TRBV19 to TRBJ2-3; 8 nucleotides line up with TRBD2. V gave up 0 bases and J gave up 6 bases; unmatched junction bases: 11. CDR1 and CDR2 from the germline V gene are LNHDA and SQIVND (reference sequence). The CDR3 is 17 residues long. Looking up the rest from reference TRBV19 and TRBJ2-3 gives the full variable domain: DGGITQSPKYLFRKEGQNVTLSCEQNLNHDAMYWYRQDPGQGLRLIYYSQIVNDFQKGDIAEGYSVSREKKESFPLTVTSAQKNPTAFYLCASSIDTDWRGADTQYFGPGTRLTVL.

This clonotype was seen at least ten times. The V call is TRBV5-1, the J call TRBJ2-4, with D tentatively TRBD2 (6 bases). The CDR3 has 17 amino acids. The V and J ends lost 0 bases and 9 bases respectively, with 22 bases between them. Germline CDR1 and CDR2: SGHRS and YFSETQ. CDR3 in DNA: TGCGCCAGCAGCTTGGGCCTGAGGAGGGAGTCGGGCGCCATTCAGTACTTC. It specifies CASSLGLRRESGAIQYF.

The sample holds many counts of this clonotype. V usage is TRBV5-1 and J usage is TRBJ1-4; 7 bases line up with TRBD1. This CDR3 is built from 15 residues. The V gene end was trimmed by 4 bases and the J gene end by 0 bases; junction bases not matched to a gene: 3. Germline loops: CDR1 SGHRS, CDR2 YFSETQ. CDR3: CASSSTGATNEKLFF. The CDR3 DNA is TGCGCCAGCAGCAGCACAGGGGCAACTAATGAAAAACTGTTTTTT. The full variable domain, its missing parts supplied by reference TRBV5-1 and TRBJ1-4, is KAGVTQTPRYLIKTRGQQVTLSCSPISGHRSVSWYQQTPGQGLQFLFEYFSETQRNKGNFPGRFSGRQFSNSRSEMNVSTLELGDSALYLCASSSTGATNEKLFFGSGTQLSVL.

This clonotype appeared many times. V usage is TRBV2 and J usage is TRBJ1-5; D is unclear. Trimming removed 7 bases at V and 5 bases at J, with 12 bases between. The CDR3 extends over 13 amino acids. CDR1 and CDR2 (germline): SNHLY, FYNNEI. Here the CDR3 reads CASMRELHQPQHF. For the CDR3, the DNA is TGTGCCAGCATGAGGGAATTGCATCAGCCCCAGCATTTT.

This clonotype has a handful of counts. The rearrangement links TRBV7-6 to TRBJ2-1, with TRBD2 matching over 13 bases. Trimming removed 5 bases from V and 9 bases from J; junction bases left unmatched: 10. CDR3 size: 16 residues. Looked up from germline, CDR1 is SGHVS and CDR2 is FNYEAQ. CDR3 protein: CASSTRTSGSMREQFF. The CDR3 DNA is TGTGCCAGCAGCACTCGGACTAGCGGGAGTATGCGTGAGCAGTTCTTC.

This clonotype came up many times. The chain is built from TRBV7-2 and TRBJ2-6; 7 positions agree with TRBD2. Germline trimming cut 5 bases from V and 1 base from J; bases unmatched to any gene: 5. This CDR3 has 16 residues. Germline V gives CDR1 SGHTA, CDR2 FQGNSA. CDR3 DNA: TGTGCCAGCAGCGAAAGAGCGGGGTCTGGGGCCAACGTCCTGACTTTC. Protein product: CASSERAGSGANVLTF.

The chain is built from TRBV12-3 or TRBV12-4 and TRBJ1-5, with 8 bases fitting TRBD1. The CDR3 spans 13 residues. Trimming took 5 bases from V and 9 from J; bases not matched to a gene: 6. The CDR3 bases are TGTGCCAGCAGTACGGACAGGGCTCGGCCCCAGCATTTT. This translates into CASSTDRARPQHF.

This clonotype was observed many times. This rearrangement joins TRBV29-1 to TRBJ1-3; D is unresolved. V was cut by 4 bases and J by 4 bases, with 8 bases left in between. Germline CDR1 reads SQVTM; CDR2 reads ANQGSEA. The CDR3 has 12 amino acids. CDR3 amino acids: CSVVPSGNTIYF. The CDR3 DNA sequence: TGCAGCGTTGTACCCTCAGGAAACACCATATATTTT.

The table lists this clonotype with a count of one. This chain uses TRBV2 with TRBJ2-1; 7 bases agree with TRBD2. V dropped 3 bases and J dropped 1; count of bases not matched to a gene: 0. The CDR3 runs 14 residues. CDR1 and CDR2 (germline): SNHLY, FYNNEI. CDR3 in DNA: TGTGCCAGCAGTGAGCGGGAGTCCTACAATGAGCAGTTCTTC. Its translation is CASSERESYNEQFF. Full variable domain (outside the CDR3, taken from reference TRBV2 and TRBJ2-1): EPEVTQTPSHQVTQMGQEVILRCVPISNHLYFYWYRQILGQKVEFLVSFYNNEISEKSEIFDDQFSVERPDGSNFTLKIRSTKLEDSAMYFCASSERESYNEQFFGPGTRLTVL.

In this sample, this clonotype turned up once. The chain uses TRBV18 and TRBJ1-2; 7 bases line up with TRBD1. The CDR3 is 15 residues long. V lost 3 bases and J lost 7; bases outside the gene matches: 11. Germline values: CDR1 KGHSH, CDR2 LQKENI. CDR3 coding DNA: TGTGCCAGCTCACCCCCGACCCAGGGGGTTGGTGGCTACACCTTC. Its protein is CASSPPTQGVGGYTF.

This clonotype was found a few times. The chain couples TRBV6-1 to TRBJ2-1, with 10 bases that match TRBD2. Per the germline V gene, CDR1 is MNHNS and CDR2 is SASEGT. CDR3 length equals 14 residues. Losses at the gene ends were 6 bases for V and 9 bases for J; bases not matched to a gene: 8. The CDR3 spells CASREREGSTEQFF. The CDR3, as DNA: TGTGCCAGCAGGGAGCGGGAGGGTTCCACTGAGCAGTTCTTC.

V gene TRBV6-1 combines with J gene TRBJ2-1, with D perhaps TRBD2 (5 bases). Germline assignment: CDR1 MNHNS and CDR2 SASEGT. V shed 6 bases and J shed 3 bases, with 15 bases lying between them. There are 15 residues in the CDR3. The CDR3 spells CASSPSRRIYNEQFF. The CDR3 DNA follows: TGTGCCAGCAGCCCGTCTCGGAGGATCTACAATGAGCAGTTCTTC.

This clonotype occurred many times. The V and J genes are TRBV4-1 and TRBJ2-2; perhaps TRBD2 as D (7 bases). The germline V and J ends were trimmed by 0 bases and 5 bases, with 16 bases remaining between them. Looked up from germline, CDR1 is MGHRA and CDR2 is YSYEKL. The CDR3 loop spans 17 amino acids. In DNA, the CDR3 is TGCGCCAGCAGCCAAGAGTCGTGGGGGGGGCGTACCGGGGAGCTGTTTTTT. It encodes CASSQESWGGRTGELFF.

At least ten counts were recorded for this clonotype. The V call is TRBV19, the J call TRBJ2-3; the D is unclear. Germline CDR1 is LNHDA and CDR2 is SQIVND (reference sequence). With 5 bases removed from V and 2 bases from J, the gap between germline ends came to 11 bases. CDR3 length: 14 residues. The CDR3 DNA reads TGTGCCAGTAGTTATGGCCAGCCCACAGATACGCAGTATTTT. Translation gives CASSYGQPTDTQYF.

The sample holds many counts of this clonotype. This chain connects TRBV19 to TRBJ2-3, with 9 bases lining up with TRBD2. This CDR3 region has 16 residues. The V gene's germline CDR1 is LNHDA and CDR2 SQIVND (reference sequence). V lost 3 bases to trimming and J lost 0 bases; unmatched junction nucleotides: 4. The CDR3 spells CASSILAGASTDTQYF. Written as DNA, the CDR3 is TGTGCCAGTAGTATCTTAGCGGGAGCAAGCACAGATACGCAGTATTTT.

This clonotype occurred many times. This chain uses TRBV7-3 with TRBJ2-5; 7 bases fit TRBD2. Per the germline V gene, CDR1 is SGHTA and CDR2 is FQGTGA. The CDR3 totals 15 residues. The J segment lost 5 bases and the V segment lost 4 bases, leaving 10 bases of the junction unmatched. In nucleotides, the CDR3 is TGTGCCAGCAGCTCTCAACCGGGGGGTGGTGAGACCCAGTACTTC. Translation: CASSSQPGGGETQYF.

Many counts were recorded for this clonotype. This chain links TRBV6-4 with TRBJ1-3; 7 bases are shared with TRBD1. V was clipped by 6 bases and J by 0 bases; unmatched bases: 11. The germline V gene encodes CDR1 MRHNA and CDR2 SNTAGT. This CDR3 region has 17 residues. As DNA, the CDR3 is TGTGCCAGCAGGAAAGGGGACAGTCCGTCCTCTGGAAACACCATATATTTT. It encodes CASRKGDSPSSGNTIYF.

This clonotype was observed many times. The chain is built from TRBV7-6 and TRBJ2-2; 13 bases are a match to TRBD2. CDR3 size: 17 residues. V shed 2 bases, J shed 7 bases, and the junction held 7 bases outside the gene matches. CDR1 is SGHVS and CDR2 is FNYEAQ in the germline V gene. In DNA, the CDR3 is TGTGCCAGCAGCTTACTTGGACTAGCGGGAGCTGACGGGGAGCTGTTTTTT. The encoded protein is CASSLLGLAGADGELFF.

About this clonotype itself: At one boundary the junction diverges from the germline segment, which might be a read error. The CDR3 DNA reads TGTGCCACCAGTTTTCCGGGAGAGACCCAGTACTTC. It yields the protein CATSFPGETQYF. The chain joins TRBV27 to TRBJ2-5, with D unclear. The CDR3 sequence is 12 residues long. From germline, CDR1 is MNHEY and CDR2 SMNVEV (reference sequence).

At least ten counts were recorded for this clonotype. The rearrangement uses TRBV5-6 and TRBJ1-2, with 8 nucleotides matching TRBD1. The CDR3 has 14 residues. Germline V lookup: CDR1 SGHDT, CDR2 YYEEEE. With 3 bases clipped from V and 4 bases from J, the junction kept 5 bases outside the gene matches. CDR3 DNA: TGTGCCAGCAGCTCAGGAACAGGGGGCTATGGCTACACCTTC. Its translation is CASSSGTGGYGYTF.

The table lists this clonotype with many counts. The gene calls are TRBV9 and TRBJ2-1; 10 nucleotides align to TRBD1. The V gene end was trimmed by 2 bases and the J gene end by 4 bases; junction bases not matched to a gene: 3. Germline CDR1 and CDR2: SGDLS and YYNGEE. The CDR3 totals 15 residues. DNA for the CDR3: TGTGCCAGCAGCGTTTCGGGACAGGGGTACAATGAGCAGTTCTTC. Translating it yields CASSVSGQGYNEQFF.

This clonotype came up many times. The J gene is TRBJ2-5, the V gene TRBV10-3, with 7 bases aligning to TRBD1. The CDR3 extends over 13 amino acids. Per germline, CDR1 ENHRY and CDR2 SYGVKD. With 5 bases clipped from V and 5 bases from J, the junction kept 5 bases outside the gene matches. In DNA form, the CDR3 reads TGTGCCATCAGTCTAACAGGGGCTGAGACCCAGTACTTC. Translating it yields CAISLTGAETQYF.

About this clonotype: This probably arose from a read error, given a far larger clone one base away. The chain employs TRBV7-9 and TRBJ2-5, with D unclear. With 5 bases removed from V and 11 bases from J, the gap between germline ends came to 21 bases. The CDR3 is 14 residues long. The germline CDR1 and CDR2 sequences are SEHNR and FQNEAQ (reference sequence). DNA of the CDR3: TGTGCCAGCAGCCTCGGCTTGTCATGGAATGAGCAGTACTTC. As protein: CASSLGLSWNEQYF. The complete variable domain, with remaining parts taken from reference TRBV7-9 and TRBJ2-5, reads DTGVSQNPRHKITKRGQNVTFRCDPISEHNRLYWYRQTLGQGPEFLTYFQNEAQLEKSRLLSDRFSAERPKGSFSTLEIQRTEQGDSAMYLCASSLGLSWNEQYFGPGTRLLVL.

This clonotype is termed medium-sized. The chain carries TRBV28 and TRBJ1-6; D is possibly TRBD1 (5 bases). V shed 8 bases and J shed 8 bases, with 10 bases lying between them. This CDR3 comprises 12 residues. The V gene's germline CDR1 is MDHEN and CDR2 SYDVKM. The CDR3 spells CASFKGDSPLHF. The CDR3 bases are TGTGCCAGCTTTAAAGGGGATTCACCCCTCCACTTT.

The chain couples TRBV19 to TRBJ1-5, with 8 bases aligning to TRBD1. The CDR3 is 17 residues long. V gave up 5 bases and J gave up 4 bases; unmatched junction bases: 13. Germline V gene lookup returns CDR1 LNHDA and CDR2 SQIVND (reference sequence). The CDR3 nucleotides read TGTGCCAGTAGTGTTTATCCGGGACAGGCCTTTAATCAGCCCCAGCATTTT. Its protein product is CASSVYPGQAFNQPQHF.

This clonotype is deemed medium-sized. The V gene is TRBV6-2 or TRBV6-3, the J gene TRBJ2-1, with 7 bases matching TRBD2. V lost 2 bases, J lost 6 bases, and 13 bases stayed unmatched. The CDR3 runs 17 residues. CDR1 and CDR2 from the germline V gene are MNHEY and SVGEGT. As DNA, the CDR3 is TGTGCCAGCAGTTACCCCCTCGGGTGGGAGGGATCCAATGAGCAGTTCTTC. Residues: CASSYPLGWEGSNEQFF.

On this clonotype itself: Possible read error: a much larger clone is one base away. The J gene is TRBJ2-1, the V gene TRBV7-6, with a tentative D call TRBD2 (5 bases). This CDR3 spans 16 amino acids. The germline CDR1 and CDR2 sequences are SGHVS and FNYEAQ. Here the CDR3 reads CASSAQVGALYNEKFF. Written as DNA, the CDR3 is TGTGCCAGCAGCGCTCAAGTGGGAGCGCTCTACAATGAGAAGTTCTTC.

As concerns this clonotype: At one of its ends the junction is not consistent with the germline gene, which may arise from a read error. Written as DNA, the CDR3 is TGTGCCACCAGCGCGAGCGGGGAGGGTGAGACACAGTACTTC. Translation: CATSASGEGETQYF. V gene TRBV24-1 combines with J gene TRBJ2-5; TRBD2 agrees at 7 bases. Germline assignment: CDR1 KGHDR and CDR2 SFDVKD. The CDR3 sequence is 14 residues long.

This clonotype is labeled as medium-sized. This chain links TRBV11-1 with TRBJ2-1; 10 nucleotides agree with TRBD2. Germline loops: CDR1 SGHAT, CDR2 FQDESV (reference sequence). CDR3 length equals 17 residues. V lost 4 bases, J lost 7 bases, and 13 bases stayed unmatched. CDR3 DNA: TGTGCCAGCAGCTCGAAACAGAGCGGGAGGGCCGAGAATGAGCAGTTCTTC. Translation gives CASSSKQSGRAENEQFF.

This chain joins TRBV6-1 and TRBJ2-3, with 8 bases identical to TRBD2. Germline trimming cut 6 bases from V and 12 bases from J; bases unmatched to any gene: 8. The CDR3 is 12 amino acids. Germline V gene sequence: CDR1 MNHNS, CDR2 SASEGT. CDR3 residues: CASRDGLAEQYF. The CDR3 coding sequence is TGTGCCAGCAGGGACGGACTAGCTGAACAGTATTTT.